Reported below is one TCR beta chain. Its antigen is not yet known. No base quality values were provided; no much bigger clone lies one nucleotide off. The identical CDR3 is also encoded by other nucleotide sequences in the sample. These data are taken from a study of shared T cell receptors in the human thymus listed by TCRdb under 2021. Turning to the overall study: The study examined how self-reactive, shared T-cell receptor alpha chains are generated in the human thymus.

Library creation used the immunoSEQ multiplex PCR assay. Entries here come from immuneACCESS through TCRdb and include only in-frame sequences with V and J called. Some clones fail to appear in such tables; in the studies checked, an unresolved V gene covers under half of the shortfall, and the cause of the remainder is unknown. Across this sample there are more than 550,000 clones, with over 75% seen only once. The ten largest clones add up to more than 0.008% of the sample. The junction shows trimming of 2 bases on V and 1 base on J, plus 15 bases between the germline ends. Spanning cysteine to phenylalanine, the CDR3 consists of 17 amino acids. The entry retains the CDR3 DNA only, 51 bases that are in frame from base 1. The germline V gene (reference sequence) yields MNHEY for CDR1 and SMNVEV for CDR2. These data are also associated with another study on human thymus T cells. In that second paper, the authors write: In Finland, the donors were immunologically healthy infants who were having open corrective cardiac surgery for congenital heart defects. The thymus tissue came from surgical resects taken out during corrective cardiac surgery. Both the thymic and the peripheral blood repertoires appeared to show biased V and J gene segment usage. The related research found that thymic TCR repertoires overlapped highly between unrelated individuals. The study used roughly 8 infant thymus samples plus four related peripheral blood samples to characterize TCR alpha and beta repertoires. Donor ages ranging from roughly 6 to 250 days were recorded, and several male and two female infants were included in the cohort. Thymocytes were released mechanically from tissue and stored at -70 °C as pellets of roughly 9.5-32 million cells. Genomic DNA was extracted from frozen cell pellets with a QIAsymphony instrument. The immunoSEQ multiplex PCR assay was used to amplify the TCRB and TCRAD loci from a standardized amount of quality-controlled genomic DNA. The amplicons spanned the V(D)J region and were long enough to cover the CDR3 and allow V and J genes to be identified. The amplicons were sequenced on an Illumina platform via the commercial immunoSEQ service. Primer bias and sequencing errors were corrected as previously described, and TCRAD and TCRB were defined on the basis of the IMGT database. The repertoires were analysed using immunoSEQ Analyzer 3.0 and VDJTools for basic statistics, V/J segment usage, diversity estimates, rarefaction and pairwise overlap. Diversity was estimated using the Chao1, ChaoE, Efron-Thisted, Shannon and inverse Simpson indices, and was also estimated on datasets down-sampled to the size of the smallest sample. Repertoire overlap used strict matching of CDR3 nucleotide sequence, V gene and J gene, with Jaccard-based multidimensional scaling clustering. On average, approximately 860,000 unique TCRB clonotypes were obtained from thymus samples, compared with 65,000 to 90,000 from blood samples.

This chain is built from TRBV27 and TRBJ1-5, with a weak D call of TRBD1 (5 bases match). The specimen sequenced was thymocytes. The TCR sequence derives from a girl less than two years old with a congenital heart defect. Donor details come from another sample of the same person, matched by shared clones. The CDR3: CASSLRAGVRSNQPQHF. The nucleotide sequence reads as follows: TGTGCCAGCAGTTTAAGGGCGGGGGTCAGGAGCAATCAGCCCCAGCATTTT.